What follows are 13 T cell receptor beta chains derived from one specimen sequenced in a study of identical twins. Via MiXCR, TCRdb re-called the 5' RACE reads, giving one row per CDR3 protein. The sample consists of 700,000 or so distinct CDR3 sequences, over 8.5% of them appearing once. The data also belong to a second study, concerning yellow fever vaccine responses in identical twins.

The sample was PBMCs. These receptors were collected from a woman between 18 and 29 years old in good health.

The J gene is TRBJ1-1, the V gene TRBV7-2; D may be TRBD1 (5 bases). V lost 1 base and J 11 bases, leaving 11 bases between the germline ends. The germline V gene has CDR1 SGHTA and CDR2 FQGNSA. The CDR3 has 12 residues. The CDR3 DNA sequence: TGTGCCAGCAGCTTAGTTGGGGCAGGGGCTTTCTTT. This sequence encodes CASSLVGAGAFF. Together with reference TRBV7-2 and TRBJ1-1, the CDR3 gives the full variable domain: GAGVSQSPSNKVTEKGKDVELRCDPISGHTALYWYRQSLGQGLEFLIYFQGNSAPDKSGLPSDRFSAERTGGSVSTLTIQRTQQEDSAVYLCASSLVGAGAFFGQGTRLTVV.

This clonotype was detected many times. V is TRBV7-2 and J is TRBJ1-2, with D possibly TRBD1 on 5 matching bases. This CDR3 contains 11 residues. With 5 bases removed from V and 6 bases from J, the gap between germline ends came to 7 bases. CDR1 is SGHTA and CDR2 is FQGNSA in the germline V gene. The CDR3 region has the DNA TGTGCCAGCAGCATCAGGGATGGCTACACCTTC. Amino acids: CASSIRDGYTF.

This chain uses TRBV11-2 with TRBJ2-3; 11 bases are shared with TRBD2. The J segment lost 2 bases and the V segment lost 5 bases, leaving 6 bases of the junction unmatched. Germline CDR1 is SGHAT and CDR2 is FQNNGV. CDR3 size: 16 residues. The CDR3 loop reads CASSAGLAEYTDTQYF. The CDR3 DNA reads TGTGCCAGCAGCGCGGGACTAGCGGAGTACACAGATACGCAGTATTTT.

This clonotype was counted a few times. The rearrangement uses TRBV6-2 or TRBV6-3 and TRBJ2-1; D is unclear. Trimming took off 7 bases at V and 2 bases at J, with 12 bases between the two ends. The germline V gene encodes CDR1 MNHEY and CDR2 SVGEGT. The CDR3 is 14 amino acids. CDR3 protein: CASTRLPTYNEQFF. CDR3 nucleotide sequence: TGTGCCAGCACTCGGCTGCCTACCTACAATGAGCAGTTCTTC.

This clonotype was counted ten times or more. The chain recombines TRBV29-1 with TRBJ2-3; 8 nucleotides match TRBD1. Per germline, CDR1 SQVTM and CDR2 ANQGSEA. With V trimmed by 3 bases and J by 3 bases, 8 bases remained unmatched. CDR3 length: 15 residues. CDR3 in amino acids: CSVDGQDRATDTQYF. The CDR3 nucleotides read TGCAGCGTTGATGGGCAGGACAGGGCAACAGATACGCAGTATTTT.

The chain is built from TRBV7-9 and TRBJ2-5; maybe TRBD1 (6 bases). The CDR3 length is 16 residues. V dropped 5 bases and J dropped 1 base, with 17 bases sitting between them. Germline V gene lookup returns CDR1 SEHNR and CDR2 FQNEAQ (reference sequence). The CDR3 DNA reads as TGTGCCAGCAGCAAAGACAGGCTGGGCGTCCAAGAGACCCAGTACTTC. This encodes CASSKDRLGVQETQYF.

This clonotype was found a few times. The rearrangement uses TRBV29-1 and TRBJ2-5, with 9 bases identical to TRBD1. Trimming took 2 bases from V and 7 from J; bases not matched to a gene: 23. Germline-derived CDR1 and CDR2 are SQVTM and ANQGSEA. The CDR3 loop spans 19 amino acids. The DNA for the CDR3 is TGCAGCGTTGAACGGAAGGGACAGGGCCTAAGGACTGGGTGGGTGACCCAGTACTTC. Protein: CSVERKGQGLRTGWVTQYF.

This clonotype was seen only a few times. The J gene is TRBJ1-2, the V gene TRBV4-3; tentatively, D is TRBD1 (6 bases). CDR3 size: 13 residues. V lost 5 bases and J lost 2, with 9 bases in between. The germline gives CDR1 LGHNA, CDR2 YSLEER. This CDR3 reads CASSNTGNYGYTF. The CDR3 nucleotides read TGCGCCAGCAGCAACACAGGGAACTATGGCTACACCTTC.

This clonotype was counted between two and nine times. Written as DNA, the CDR3 is TGTGCCAGCAGCTCTCTTAGCCGAAACAACAATGAGCAGTTCTTC. Amino acid sequence: CASSSLSRNNNEQFF. The rearrangement joins TRBV11-2 to TRBJ2-1, with no clear D. CDR1 is SGHAT and CDR2 is FQNNGV in the germline V gene. CDR3 size: 15 residues. Trimming removed 4 bases from V and 5 bases from J, with 15 bases in between.

This clonotype was seen a handful of times. The chain recombines TRBV20-1 with TRBJ2-7; TRBD1 aligns across 10 bases. V shed 1 base, J shed 3 bases, and the junction held 12 bases outside the gene matches. The CDR3 consists of 17 residues. CDR1 DFQATT and CDR2 SNEGSKA come from the germline V gene (reference sequence). For the CDR3, the DNA is TGCAGTGCTAGAGCTTCGTGGGGACAGGGGTTATTCTACGAGCAGTACTTC. As protein: CSARASWGQGLFYEQYF.

This clonotype was seen many times. Germline and junction disagree at one end, which may indicate a read error. The genes are TRBV5-1 and TRBJ2-1; 9 nucleotides match TRBD1. The CDR3 loop spans 14 amino acids. Germline V gene sequence: CDR1 SGHRS, CDR2 YFSETQ. The CDR3: CASSLGTGNNEQFF. The CDR3 DNA reads TGTGCCAGCTCACTCGGGACAGGGAACAATGAGCAGTTCTTC.

The rearrangement uses TRBV11-2 and TRBJ2-2, with D possibly being TRBD1 (6 bases). This CDR3 is built from 15 residues. Germline assignment: CDR1 SGHAT and CDR2 FQNNGV. V was clipped by 1 base and J by 5 bases, with 11 bases between them. The CDR3, as DNA: TGTGCCAGCAGCTTAGGTGCCAGGGGAACCGGGGAGCTGTTTTTT. Encoded protein: CASSLGARGTGELFF.

This clonotype was counted only a few times. J is TRBJ1-5 and V is TRBV18, with unresolved D. Germline CDR1 reads KGHSH; CDR2 reads LQKENI. Trimming took 5 bases from V and 6 from J, leaving 14 bases between them. The CDR3 spans 14 residues. The CDR3 DNA follows: TGTGCCAGCTCAGCTACAGACGTCAGTCAGCCCCAGCATTTT. It is translated as CASSATDVSQPQHF.